This T cell receptor (beta chain) was retrieved from a study of T-cell memory formation after mild COVID-19. This clonotype has a handful of counts. Trimming pared 4 bases from V and 5 bases from J, leaving 14 bases between. The CDR3 is 14 amino acids. Germline CDR1 and CDR2: MGHRA and YSYEKL. TCRdb independently ran MiXCR on the 5' RACE reads; one entry per CDR3 protein. The data hold about 290,000 distinct CDR3 sequences, with approximately 16% observed a single time. The J gene is TRBJ2-5, the V gene TRBV4-1; D is unclear. The sequence was collected from a man between 18 and 35 years old who had mild COVID-19 (a few samples of this study predate the infection). Cell type and time point are not known. Material: PBMCs or a T cell subset sorted from them (not recorded which). CDR3: CASSPFGLLETQYF. CDR3 DNA: TGCGCCAGCAGCCCCTTCGGCCTTTTGGAGACCCAGTACTTC.